This record covers a single T cell receptor beta chain. Trimming at V came to 8 bases and at J to 4 bases, leaving 7 bases not matched to a gene. CDR3 length: 15 amino acids. Germline-derived CDR1 and CDR2 are MDHEN and SYDVKM. Data came from immunoSEQ multiplex PCR; TCRdb stores just in-frame clones and leaves some out. The table includes more than 500,000 clones, 90% to 96% detected once. The sample is drawn from a study of shared clonotypes between healthy human individuals. The sequencing input was naive CD4+ T cells sorted from blood. Stated subset: CD45RA+ positively selected. The chain employs TRBV28 and TRBJ2-2; 10 bases fit TRBD2. The source of this sequence is a woman in her twenties or thirties in good health. The DNA of the CDR3 is TGTGCCAGCGGAAGAACTAGCGGGATCACCGGGGAGCTGTTTTTT. This sequence encodes CASGRTSGITGELFF. The whole variable domain, remainder taken from reference TRBV28 and TRBJ2-2, is DVKVTQSSRYLVKRTGEKVFLECVQDMDHENMFWYRQDPGLGLRLIYFSYDVKMKEKGDIPEGYSVSREKKERFSLILESASTNQTSMYLCASGRTSGITGELFFGEGSRLTVL.